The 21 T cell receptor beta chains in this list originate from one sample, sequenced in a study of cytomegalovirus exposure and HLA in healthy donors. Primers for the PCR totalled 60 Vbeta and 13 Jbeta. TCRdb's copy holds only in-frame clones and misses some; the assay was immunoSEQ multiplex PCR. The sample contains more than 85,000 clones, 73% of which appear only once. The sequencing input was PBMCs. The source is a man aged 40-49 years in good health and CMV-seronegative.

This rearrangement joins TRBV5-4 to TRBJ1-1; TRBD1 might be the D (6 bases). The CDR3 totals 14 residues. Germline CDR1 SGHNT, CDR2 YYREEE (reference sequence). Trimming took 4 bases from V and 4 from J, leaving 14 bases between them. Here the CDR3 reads CASSPQGRSTEAFF. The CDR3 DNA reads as TGTGCCAGCAGCCCACAGGGTCGGAGCACTGAAGCTTTCTTT.

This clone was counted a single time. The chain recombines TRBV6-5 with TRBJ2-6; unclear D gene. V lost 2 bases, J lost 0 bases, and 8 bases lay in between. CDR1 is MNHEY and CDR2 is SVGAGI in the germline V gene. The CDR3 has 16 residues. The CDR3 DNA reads TGTGCCAGCAGTTACCTCCCCCTCTCTGGGGCCAACGTCCTGACTTTC. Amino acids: CASSYLPLSGANVLTF.

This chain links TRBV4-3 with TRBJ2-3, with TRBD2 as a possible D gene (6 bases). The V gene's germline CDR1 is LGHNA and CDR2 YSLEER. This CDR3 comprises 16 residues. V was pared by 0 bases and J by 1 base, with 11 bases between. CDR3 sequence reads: CASSQERAGRTDTQYF. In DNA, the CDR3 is TGCGCCAGCAGCCAAGAACGGGCGGGACGCACAGATACGCAGTATTTT.

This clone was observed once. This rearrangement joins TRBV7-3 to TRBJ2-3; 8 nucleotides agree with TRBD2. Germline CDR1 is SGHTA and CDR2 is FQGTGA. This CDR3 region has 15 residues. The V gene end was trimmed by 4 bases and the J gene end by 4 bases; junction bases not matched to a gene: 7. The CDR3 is CASSYPGGASDTQYF. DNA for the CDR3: TGTGCCAGCAGCTACCCCGGGGGGGCATCAGATACGCAGTATTTT.

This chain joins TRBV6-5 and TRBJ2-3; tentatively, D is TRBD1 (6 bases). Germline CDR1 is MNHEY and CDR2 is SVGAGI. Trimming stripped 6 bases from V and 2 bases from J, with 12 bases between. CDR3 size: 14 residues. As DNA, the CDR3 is TGTGCCAGCAGGCCCTGGACAGACACAGATACGCAGTATTTT. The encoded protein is CASRPWTDTDTQYF.

The CDR3, as DNA: TGTGCCAGCAGCGTAGGTGGGGGGTTCGGCACAGATACGCAGTATTTT. This gives the protein CASSVGGGFGTDTQYF. The chain links TRBV9 to TRBJ2-3; a weak D match, TRBD2 (6 bases). The CDR3 spans 16 residues. CDR1 is SGDLS, CDR2 YYNGEE, per germline. Trimming left V 0 bases short and J 1 base short, with 12 bases between. The whole variable domain, filled in from reference TRBV9 and TRBJ2-3, reads DSGVTQTPKHLITATGQRVTLRCSPRSGDLSVYWYQQSLDQGLQFLIQYYNGEERAKGNILERFSAQQFPDLHSELNLSSLELGDSALYFCASSVGGGFGTDTQYFGPGTRLTVL.

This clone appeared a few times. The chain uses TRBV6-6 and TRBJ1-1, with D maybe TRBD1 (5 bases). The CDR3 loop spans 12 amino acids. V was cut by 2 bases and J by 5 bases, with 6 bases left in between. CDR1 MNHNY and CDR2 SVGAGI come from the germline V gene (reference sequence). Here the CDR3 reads CASSYGGTEAFF. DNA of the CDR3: TGTGCCAGCAGTTACGGGGGGACTGAAGCTTTCTTT.

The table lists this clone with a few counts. The chain's CDR3 is CASIKTGVSREQYF. Here the CDR3 DNA reads TGTGCCAGCATTAAGACAGGGGTATCCCGCGAGCAGTACTTC. The rearrangement uses TRBV6-1 and TRBJ2-7, with 8 bases identical to TRBD1. The V and J ends lost 7 bases and 6 bases, in that order; junction bases with no gene match: 11. This CDR3 is 14 amino acids long. Germline assignment: CDR1 MNHNS and CDR2 SASEGT.

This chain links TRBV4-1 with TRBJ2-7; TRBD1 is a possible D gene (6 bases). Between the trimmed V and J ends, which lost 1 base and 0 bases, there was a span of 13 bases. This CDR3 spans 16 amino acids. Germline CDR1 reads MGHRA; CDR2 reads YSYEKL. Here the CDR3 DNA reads TGCGCCAGCAGCCAAGCCCGGGACATGAACTCCTACGAGCAGTACTTC. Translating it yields CASSQARDMNSYEQYF.

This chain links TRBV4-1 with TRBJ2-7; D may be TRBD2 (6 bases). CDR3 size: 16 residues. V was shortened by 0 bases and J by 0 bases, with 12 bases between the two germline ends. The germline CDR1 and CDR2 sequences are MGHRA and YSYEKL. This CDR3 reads CASSQDLRGSSYEQYF. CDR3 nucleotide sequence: TGCGCCAGCAGCCAAGATCTGCGGGGAAGCTCCTACGAGCAGTACTTC.

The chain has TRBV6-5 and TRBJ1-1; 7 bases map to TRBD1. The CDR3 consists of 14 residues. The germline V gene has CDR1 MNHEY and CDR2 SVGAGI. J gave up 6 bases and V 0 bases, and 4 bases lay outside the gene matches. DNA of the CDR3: TGTGCCAGCAGTTACTCTGGCCAGGGGGCTGAAGCTTTCTTT. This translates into CASSYSGQGAEAFF.

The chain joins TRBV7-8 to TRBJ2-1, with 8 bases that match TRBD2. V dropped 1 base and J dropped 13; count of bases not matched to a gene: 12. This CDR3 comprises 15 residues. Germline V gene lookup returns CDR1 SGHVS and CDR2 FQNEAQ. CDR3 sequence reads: CASSLVAGGPSGQFF. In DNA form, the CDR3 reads TGTGCCAGCAGCTTAGTGGCGGGGGGCCCTTCGGGCCAGTTCTTC. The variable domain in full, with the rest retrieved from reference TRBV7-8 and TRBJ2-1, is GAGVSQSPRYKVAKRGQDVALRCDPISGHVSLFWYQQALGQGPEFLTYFQNEAQLDKSGLPSDRFFAERPEGSVSTLKIQRTQQEDSAVYLCASSLVAGGPSGQFFGPGTRLTVL.

DNA of the CDR3: TGTGCCAGCAGCCCAACCTTAGCGGGGGGGCCCGGCGAGCAGTACTTC. Translation gives CASSPTLAGGPGEQYF. This rearrangement joins TRBV4-2 to TRBJ2-7, with TRBD2 identical over 11 bases. V gave up 4 bases and J gave up 6 bases; unmatched junction bases: 11. This CDR3 is built from 16 residues. Germline CDR1 LGHNA, CDR2 YNFKEQ.

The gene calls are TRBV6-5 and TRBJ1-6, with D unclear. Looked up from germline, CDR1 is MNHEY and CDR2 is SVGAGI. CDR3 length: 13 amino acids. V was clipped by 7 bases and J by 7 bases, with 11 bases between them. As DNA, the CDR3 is TGTGCCAGCACTCGCAGGCAGAATTCACCCCTCCACTTT. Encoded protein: CASTRRQNSPLHF.

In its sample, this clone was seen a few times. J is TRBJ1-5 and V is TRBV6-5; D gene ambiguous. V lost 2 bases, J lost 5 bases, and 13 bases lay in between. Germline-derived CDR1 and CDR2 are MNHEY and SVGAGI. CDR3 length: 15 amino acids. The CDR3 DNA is TGTGCCAGCAGTTACCCCACGGAGATTGATCAGCCCCAGCATTTT. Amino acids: CASSYPTEIDQPQHF.

The CDR3 region is CASSGAGGRGDTQYF. In DNA form, the CDR3 reads TGTGCCAGCAGCGGAGCGGGGGGCCGGGGAGATACGCAGTATTTT. J is TRBJ2-3 and V is TRBV9; 9 bases align to TRBD2. This CDR3 comprises 15 residues. Losses at the gene ends were 3 bases for V and 5 bases for J; bases not matched to a gene: 7. CDR1 SGDLS and CDR2 YYNGEE come from the germline V gene.

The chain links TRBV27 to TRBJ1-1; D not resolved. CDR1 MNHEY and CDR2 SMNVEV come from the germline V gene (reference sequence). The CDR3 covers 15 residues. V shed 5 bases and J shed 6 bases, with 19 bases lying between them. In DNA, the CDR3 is TGTGCCAGCAGTACCACGACGGGATCGGGGTCTGAAGCTTTCTTT. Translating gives CASSTTTGSGSEAFF.

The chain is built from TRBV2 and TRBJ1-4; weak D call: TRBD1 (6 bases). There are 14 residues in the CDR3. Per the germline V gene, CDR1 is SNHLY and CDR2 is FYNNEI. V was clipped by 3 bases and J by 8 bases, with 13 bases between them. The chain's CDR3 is CASSEAGVWEKLFF. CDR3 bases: TGTGCCAGCAGTGAGGCAGGGGTTTGGGAAAAACTGTTTTTT.

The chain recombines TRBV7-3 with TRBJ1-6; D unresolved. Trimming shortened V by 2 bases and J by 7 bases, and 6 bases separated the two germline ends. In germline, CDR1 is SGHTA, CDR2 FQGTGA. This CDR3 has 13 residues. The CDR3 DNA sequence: TGTGCCAGCAGCTTAGCGAACAATTCACCCCTCCACTTT. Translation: CASSLANNSPLHF. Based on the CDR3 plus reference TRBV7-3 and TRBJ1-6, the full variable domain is GAGVSQTPSNKVTEKGKYVELRCDPISGHTALYWYRQSLGQGPEFLIYFQGTGAADDSGLPNDRFFAVRPEGSVSTLKIQRTERGDSAVYLCASSLANNSPLHFGNGTRLTVT.

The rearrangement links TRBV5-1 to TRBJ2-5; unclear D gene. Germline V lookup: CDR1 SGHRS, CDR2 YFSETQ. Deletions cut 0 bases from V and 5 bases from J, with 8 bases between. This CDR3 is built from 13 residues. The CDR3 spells CASSLVSRETQYF. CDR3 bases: TGCGCCAGCAGCTTGGTTTCGAGGGAGACCCAGTACTTC.

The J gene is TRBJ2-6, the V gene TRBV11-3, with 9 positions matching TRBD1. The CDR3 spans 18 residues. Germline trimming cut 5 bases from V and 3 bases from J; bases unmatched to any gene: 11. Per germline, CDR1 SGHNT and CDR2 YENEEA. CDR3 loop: CASSLGDRAVDGANVLTF. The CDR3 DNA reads TGTGCCAGCAGCCTGGGGGACAGGGCTGTAGATGGGGCCAACGTCCTGACTTTC.